The rows below give T cell receptor beta chains drawn from one sample of a study of cytomegalovirus exposure and HLA in healthy donors. Produced via immunoSEQ multiplex PCR; TCRdb's table is partial and in-frame only. The table lists 200,000 or so clones, over 60% of them singletons. Specimen: PBMCs. These receptors were taken from a middle-aged man in good health and CMV-seronegative. CDR3s include the opening cysteine and the closing phenylalanine or tryptophan. D genes are given only for firm matches. The listing skips clone size in some rows; elsewhere it reads once, few, many or a size class.

J gene: TRBJ2-7; V gene: TRBV28; clone size: .; D gene: .; CDR3 protein: CASRSDIYEQYF; CDR3 DNA: TGTGCCAGCAGGTCGGACATCTACGAGCAGTACTTC
J gene: TRBJ1-1; V gene: TRBV7-9; clone size: .; D gene: .; CDR3 protein: CASSLESAGSGTEAFF; CDR3 DNA: TGTGCCAGCAGCTTAGAATCGGCAGGGTCTGGCACTGAAGCTTTCTTT
J gene: TRBJ1-5; V gene: TRBV19; clone size: .; D gene: .; CDR3 protein: CASSMDGVGQPQHF; CDR3 DNA: TGTGCCAGTAGTATGGACGGGGTGGGTCAGCCCCAGCATTTT
J gene: TRBJ1-1; V gene: TRBV19; clone size: few; D gene: .; CDR3 protein: CASGLDPGKGTEAFF; CDR3 DNA: TGTGCCAGCGGACTGGACCCTGGCAAGGGCACTGAAGCTTTCTTT
J gene: TRBJ2-1; V gene: TRBV9; clone size: .; D gene: .; CDR3 protein: CASSEGGWGGRPDNEQFF; CDR3 DNA: TGTGCCAGCAGCGAGGGGGGATGGGGAGGGAGGCCCGACAATGAGCAGTTCTTC
J gene: TRBJ2-1; V gene: TRBV29-1; clone size: .; D gene: TRBD2; CDR3 protein: CSSGGTSTRGVQFF; CDR3 DNA: TGCAGCTCTGGGGGGACTAGCACCCGTGGTGTGCAGTTCTTC
J gene: TRBJ1-1; V gene: TRBV29-1; clone size: .; D gene: TRBD1; CDR3 protein: CSASNRGAEAFF; CDR3 DNA: TGCAGCGCCTCAAACAGGGGTGCTGAAGCTTTCTTT
J gene: TRBJ1-4; V gene: TRBV10-3; clone size: .; D gene: TRBD1; CDR3 protein: CAIRGQGTNEKLFF; CDR3 DNA: TGTGCCATCAGAGGACAGGGAACTAATGAAAAACTGTTTTTT
J gene: TRBJ2-7; V gene: TRBV7-2; clone size: .; D gene: TRBD2; CDR3 protein: CASSLEGTSGGYEQYF; CDR3 DNA: TGTGCCAGCAGCTTAGAAGGGACTAGCGGGGGCTACGAGCAGTACTTC
J gene: TRBJ2-1; V gene: TRBV2; clone size: .; D gene: TRBD2; CDR3 protein: CASQPQAGVLNEQFF; CDR3 DNA: TGTGCCAGCCAACCTCAAGCGGGAGTCTTAAATGAGCAGTTCTTC
J gene: TRBJ1-2; V gene: TRBV28; clone size: .; D gene: TRBD1; CDR3 protein: CASNVRDRASGYTF; CDR3 DNA: TGTGCCAGCAACGTTAGGGACAGGGCTTCTGGCTACACCTTC
J gene: TRBJ2-5; V gene: TRBV5-4; clone size: .; D gene: TRBD1; CDR3 protein: CASSFWQGVETQYF; CDR3 DNA: TGTGCCAGCAGCTTCTGGCAGGGGGTGGAGACCCAGTACTTC
J gene: TRBJ2-7; V gene: TRBV6-5; clone size: .; D gene: .; CDR3 protein: CASSKTRQTPYEQYF; CDR3 DNA: TGTGCCAGCAGTAAGACGCGACAGACACCCTACGAGCAGTACTTC
J gene: TRBJ2-3; V gene: TRBV4-2; clone size: once; D gene: TRBD2; CDR3 protein: CASSQDIGREPDTQYF; CDR3 DNA: TGTGCCAGCAGCCAAGATATTGGGCGGGAGCCGGATACGCAGTATTTT
J gene: TRBJ2-7; V gene: TRBV28; clone size: .; D gene: .; CDR3 protein: CASSNLGQHYEQYF; CDR3 DNA: TGTGCCAGCAGTAACCTCGGACAGCACTACGAGCAGTACTTC
J gene: TRBJ2-3; V gene: TRBV10-3; clone size: .; D gene: TRBD2; CDR3 protein: CAIMSGVGGDTQYF; CDR3 DNA: TGTGCCATTATGAGCGGGGTTGGGGGGGATACGCAGTATTTT
J gene: TRBJ1-2; V gene: TRBV4-2; clone size: few; D gene: TRBD1; CDR3 protein: CASSQRQGEGGYTF; CDR3 DNA: TGTGCCAGCAGCCAGAGACAGGGGGAGGGTGGCTACACCTTC
J gene: TRBJ2-2; V gene: TRBV11-1; clone size: .; D gene: .; CDR3 protein: CASSSRNTGELFF; CDR3 DNA: TGTGCCAGCAGCTCTCGGAACACCGGGGAGCTGTTTTTT
J gene: TRBJ1-5; V gene: TRBV28; clone size: .; D gene: .; CDR3 protein: CASSPPLRWNQPQHF; CDR3 DNA: TGTGCCAGCAGTCCACCTTTACGGTGGAATCAGCCCCAGCATTTT
J gene: TRBJ1-1; V gene: TRBV7-9; clone size: .; D gene: .; CDR3 protein: CARAKVDRFMNTEAFF; CDR3 DNA: TGTGCCAGGGCAAAAGTGGACAGATTCATGAACACTGAAGCTTTCTTT
J gene: TRBJ1-1; V gene: TRBV7-9; clone size: .; D gene: .; CDR3 protein: CASSLGEIMNTEAFF; CDR3 DNA: TGTGCCAGCAGCTTAGGAGAGATCATGAACACTGAAGCTTTCTTT
J gene: TRBJ2-2; V gene: TRBV5-4; clone size: .; D gene: TRBD2; CDR3 protein: CASRRAGTSGRLNTGELFF; CDR3 DNA: TGTGCCAGCAGACGGGCCGGGACTAGCGGGAGGTTGAACACCGGGGAGCTGTTTTTT
J gene: TRBJ2-2; V gene: TRBV5-6; clone size: .; D gene: .; CDR3 protein: CASSRGAANTGELFF; CDR3 DNA: TGTGCCAGCAGCCGCGGGGCGGCTAACACCGGGGAGCTGTTTTTT
J gene: TRBJ2-3; V gene: TRBV2; clone size: .; D gene: TRBD2; CDR3 protein: CASRDGLAGTDTQYF; CDR3 DNA: TGTGCCAGCAGGGACGGACTAGCGGGCACAGATACGCAGTATTTT
J gene: TRBJ2-2; V gene: TRBV5-4; clone size: .; D gene: TRBD1; CDR3 protein: CASSEGQGVNTGELFF; CDR3 DNA: TGTGCCAGCAGCGAGGGACAGGGCGTCAACACCGGGGAGCTGTTTTTT
J gene: TRBJ2-3; V gene: TRBV29-1; clone size: .; D gene: .; CDR3 protein: CSVEEGDTQYF; CDR3 DNA: TGCAGCGTTGAGGAGGGAGATACGCAGTATTTT
J gene: TRBJ2-3; V gene: TRBV6-4; clone size: .; D gene: TRBD1; CDR3 protein: CASSESSGGKADTQYF; CDR3 DNA: TGTGCCAGCAGTGAGTCATCAGGGGGCAAAGCAGATACGCAGTATTTT
J gene: TRBJ1-1; V gene: TRBV10-1; clone size: .; D gene: .; CDR3 protein: CASKRSITEAFF; CDR3 DNA: TGCGCCAGCAAAAGGAGTATCACTGAAGCTTTCTTT